The rows below give T cell receptor beta chains drawn from one sample of a study of cytomegalovirus exposure and HLA in healthy donors. The assay was immunoSEQ multiplex PCR, and TCRdb's table has in-frame clones only and misses some. The sample lists fewer than 150,000 clones, about 61% occurring once. The sample was PBMCs. These TCRs come from a young man in good health and CMV-seropositive. Each CDR3 is given with its conserved first and last residue. The order of the fields is CDR3 protein, J gene, V gene, clone size, CDR3 length. Clone size appears in some rows only: once, few, many, or a class for an expanded clone.

cdr3_aa: CASSYSWTGAYEQYF
j_call: TRBJ2-7
v_call: TRBV6-6
clone_size: few
cdr3_length: 15

cdr3_aa: CASGTETNSPLHF
j_call: TRBJ1-6
v_call: TRBV6-4
clone_size: -
cdr3_length: 13

cdr3_aa: CASSVGASGGLIQETQYF
j_call: TRBJ2-5
v_call: TRBV9
clone_size: -
cdr3_length: 18

cdr3_aa: CASRDREQYF
j_call: TRBJ2-7
v_call: TRBV6-1
clone_size: -
cdr3_length: 10

cdr3_aa: CASSQTMRGYNEQFF
j_call: TRBJ2-1
v_call: TRBV11-2
clone_size: few
cdr3_length: 15

cdr3_aa: CASSPPGVDEKLFF
j_call: TRBJ1-4
v_call: TRBV18
clone_size: -
cdr3_length: 14

cdr3_aa: CASSILWGVYEQYF
j_call: TRBJ2-7
v_call: TRBV19
clone_size: -
cdr3_length: 14

cdr3_aa: CASSYSLARAYGYTF
j_call: TRBJ1-2
v_call: TRBV6-6
clone_size: -
cdr3_length: 15

cdr3_aa: CSAGGPPSYEQYF
j_call: -
v_call: TRBV29-1
clone_size: -
cdr3_length: 13

cdr3_aa: CASSIRGQEGDTQYF
j_call: TRBJ2-3
v_call: TRBV19
clone_size: -
cdr3_length: 15

cdr3_aa: CASSGGGGQTQYF
j_call: TRBJ2-5
v_call: TRBV28
clone_size: once
cdr3_length: 13

cdr3_aa: CASSLEGTSGGATDTQYF
j_call: TRBJ2-3
v_call: TRBV9
clone_size: -
cdr3_length: 18

cdr3_aa: CASSPRLAAGELFF
j_call: TRBJ2-2
v_call: TRBV14
clone_size: -
cdr3_length: 14

cdr3_aa: CASWGRASGRRAEYF
j_call: TRBJ2-3
v_call: TRBV2
clone_size: few
cdr3_length: 15

cdr3_aa: CAISDAGFYGYTF
j_call: TRBJ1-2
v_call: TRBV10-3
clone_size: -
cdr3_length: 13

cdr3_aa: CASSLEALGRANSPLHF
j_call: TRBJ1-6
v_call: TRBV11-2
clone_size: -
cdr3_length: 17